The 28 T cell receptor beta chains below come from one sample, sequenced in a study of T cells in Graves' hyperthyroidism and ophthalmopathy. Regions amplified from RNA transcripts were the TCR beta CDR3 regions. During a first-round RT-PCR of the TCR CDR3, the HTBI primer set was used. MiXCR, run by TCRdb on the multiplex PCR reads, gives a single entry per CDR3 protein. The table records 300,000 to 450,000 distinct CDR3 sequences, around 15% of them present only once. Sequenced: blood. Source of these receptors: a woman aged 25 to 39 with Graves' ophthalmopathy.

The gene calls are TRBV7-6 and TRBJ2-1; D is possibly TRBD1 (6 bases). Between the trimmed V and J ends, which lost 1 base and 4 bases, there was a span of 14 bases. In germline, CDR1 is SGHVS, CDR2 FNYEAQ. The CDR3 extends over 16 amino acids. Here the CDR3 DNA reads TGTGCCAGCAGCTTAGGAGGTGGGACAAATTACAATGAGCAGTTCTTC. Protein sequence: CASSLGGGTNYNEQFF.

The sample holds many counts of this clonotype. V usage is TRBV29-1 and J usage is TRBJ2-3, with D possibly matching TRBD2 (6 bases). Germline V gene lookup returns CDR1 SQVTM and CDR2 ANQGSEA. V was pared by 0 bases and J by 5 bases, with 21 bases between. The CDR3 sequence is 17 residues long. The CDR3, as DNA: TGCAGCGTTGAAGAAAGTGGACTATGGAACAGTTTAGATACGCAGTATTTT. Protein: CSVEESGLWNSLDTQYF.

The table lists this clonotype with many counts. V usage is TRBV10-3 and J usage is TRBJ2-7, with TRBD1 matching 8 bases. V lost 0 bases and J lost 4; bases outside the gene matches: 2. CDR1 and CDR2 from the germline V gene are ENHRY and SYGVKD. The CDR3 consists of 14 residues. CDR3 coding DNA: TGTGCCATCAGTGAGTCTAACAGGGGGTACGAGCAGTACTTC. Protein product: CAISESNRGYEQYF.

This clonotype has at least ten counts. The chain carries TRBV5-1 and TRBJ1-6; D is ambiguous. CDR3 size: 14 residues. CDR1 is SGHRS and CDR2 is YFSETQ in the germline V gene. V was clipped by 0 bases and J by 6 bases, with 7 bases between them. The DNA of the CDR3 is TGCGCCAGCAGCTTGGGACTTACTAATTCACCCCTCCACTTT. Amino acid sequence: CASSLGLTNSPLHF.

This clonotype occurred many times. CDR3 protein: CASSGPGTSGGNTGELFF. CDR3 in DNA: TGCGCCAGCAGCGGCCCCGGGACTAGCGGGGGGAACACCGGGGAGCTGTTTTTT. The J gene is TRBJ2-2, the V gene TRBV5-1, with 14 bases matching TRBD2. V lost 4 bases, J lost 1 base, and 6 bases stayed unmatched. Germline V gene data show CDR1 as SGHRS and CDR2 as YFSETQ. The CDR3 runs to 18 residues.

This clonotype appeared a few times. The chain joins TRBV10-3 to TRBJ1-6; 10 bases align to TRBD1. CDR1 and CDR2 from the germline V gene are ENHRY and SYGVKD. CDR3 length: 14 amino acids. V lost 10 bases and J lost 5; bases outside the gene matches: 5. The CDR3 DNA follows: TGTGCCACCAGGGGGACAGGGGATAATTCACCCCTCCACTTT. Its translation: CATRGTGDNSPLHF.

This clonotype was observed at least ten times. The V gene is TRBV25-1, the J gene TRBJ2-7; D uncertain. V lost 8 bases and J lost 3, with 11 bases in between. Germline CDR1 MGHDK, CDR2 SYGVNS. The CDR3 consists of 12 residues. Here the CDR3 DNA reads TGTGCCAGCCGTGGGATGATCTACGAGCAGTACTTC. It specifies CASRGMIYEQYF.

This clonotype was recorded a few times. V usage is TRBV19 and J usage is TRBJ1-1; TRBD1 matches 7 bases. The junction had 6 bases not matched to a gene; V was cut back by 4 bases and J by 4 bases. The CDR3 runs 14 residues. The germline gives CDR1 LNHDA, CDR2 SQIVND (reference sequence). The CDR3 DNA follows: TGTGCCAGTAGTAGGGACAGAACCCGCACTGAAGCTTTCTTT. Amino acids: CASSRDRTRTEAFF.

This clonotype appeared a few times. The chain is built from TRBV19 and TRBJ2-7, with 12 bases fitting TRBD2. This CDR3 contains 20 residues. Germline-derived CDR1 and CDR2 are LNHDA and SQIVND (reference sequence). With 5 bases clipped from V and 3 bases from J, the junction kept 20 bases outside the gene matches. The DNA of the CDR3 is TGTGCCAGTAGTTTCCGATCCCTAGCGGGGGGGAACAACGGCGGCTACGAGCAGTACTTC. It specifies CASSFRSLAGGNNGGYEQYF.

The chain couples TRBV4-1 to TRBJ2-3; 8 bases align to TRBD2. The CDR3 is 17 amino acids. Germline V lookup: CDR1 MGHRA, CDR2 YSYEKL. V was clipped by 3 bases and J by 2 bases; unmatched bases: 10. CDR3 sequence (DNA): TGCGCCAGCAGCCAGGGGGACTGGCGGGGGGACACAGATACGCAGTATTTT. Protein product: CASSQGDWRGDTDTQYF.

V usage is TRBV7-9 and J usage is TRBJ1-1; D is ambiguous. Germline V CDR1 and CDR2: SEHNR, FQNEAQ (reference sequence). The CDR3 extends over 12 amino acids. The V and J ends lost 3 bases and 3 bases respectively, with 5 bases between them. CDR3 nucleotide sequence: TGTGCCAGCAGCTTCCCAGACACTGAAGCTTTCTTT. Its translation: CASSFPDTEAFF. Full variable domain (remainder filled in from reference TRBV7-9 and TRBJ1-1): DTGVSQNPRHKITKRGQNVTFRCDPISEHNRLYWYRQTLGQGPEFLTYFQNEAQLEKSRLLSDRFSAERPKGSFSTLEIQRTEQGDSAMYLCASSFPDTEAFFGQGTRLTVV.

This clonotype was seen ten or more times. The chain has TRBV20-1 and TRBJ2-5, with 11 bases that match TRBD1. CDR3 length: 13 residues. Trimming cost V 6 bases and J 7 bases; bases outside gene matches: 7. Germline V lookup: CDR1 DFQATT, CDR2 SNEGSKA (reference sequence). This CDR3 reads CSAWTGGGWTQYF. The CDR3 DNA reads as TGCAGTGCGTGGACAGGGGGCGGTTGGACCCAGTACTTC.

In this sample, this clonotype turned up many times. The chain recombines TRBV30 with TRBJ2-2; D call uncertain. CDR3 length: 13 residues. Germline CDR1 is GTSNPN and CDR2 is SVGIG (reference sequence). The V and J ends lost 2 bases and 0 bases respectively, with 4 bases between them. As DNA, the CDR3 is TGTGCCTGGAGTCGCACGAACACCGGGGAGCTGTTTTTT. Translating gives CAWSRTNTGELFF.

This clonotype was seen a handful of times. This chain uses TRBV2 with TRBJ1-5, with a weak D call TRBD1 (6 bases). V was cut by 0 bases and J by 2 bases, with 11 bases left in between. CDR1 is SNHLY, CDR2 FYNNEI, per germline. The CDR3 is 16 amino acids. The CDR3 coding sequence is TGTGCCAGCAGTGAAGCACCAGGGGATGGCAATCAGCCCCAGCATTTT. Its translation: CASSEAPGDGNQPQHF.

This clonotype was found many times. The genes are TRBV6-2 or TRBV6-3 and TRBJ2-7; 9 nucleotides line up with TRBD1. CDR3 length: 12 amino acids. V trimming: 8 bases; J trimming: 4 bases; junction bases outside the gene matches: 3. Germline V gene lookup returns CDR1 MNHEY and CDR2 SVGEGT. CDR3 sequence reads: CASGTGLYEQYF. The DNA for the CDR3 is TGTGCCAGCGGGACAGGGCTATACGAGCAGTACTTC.

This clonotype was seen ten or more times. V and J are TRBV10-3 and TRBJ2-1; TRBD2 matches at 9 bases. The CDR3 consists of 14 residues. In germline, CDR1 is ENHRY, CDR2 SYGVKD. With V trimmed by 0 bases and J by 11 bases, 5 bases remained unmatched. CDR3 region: CAISESGLAGKQFF. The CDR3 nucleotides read TGTGCCATCAGTGAGTCGGGTCTAGCGGGGAAGCAGTTCTTC.

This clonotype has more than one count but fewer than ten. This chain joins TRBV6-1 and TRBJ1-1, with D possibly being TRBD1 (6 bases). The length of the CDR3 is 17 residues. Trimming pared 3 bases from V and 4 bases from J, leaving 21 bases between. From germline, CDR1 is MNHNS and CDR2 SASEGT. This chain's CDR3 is CASSERGRGTHFTEAFF. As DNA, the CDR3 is TGTGCCAGCAGTGAGCGTGGCAGGGGTACGCATTTCACTGAAGCTTTCTTT.

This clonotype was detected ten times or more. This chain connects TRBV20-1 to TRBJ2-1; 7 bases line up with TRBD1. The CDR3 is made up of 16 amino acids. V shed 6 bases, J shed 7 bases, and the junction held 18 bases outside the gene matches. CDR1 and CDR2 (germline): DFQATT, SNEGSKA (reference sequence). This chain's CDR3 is CSATAHNRRGQNEQFF. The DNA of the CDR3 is TGCAGTGCAACCGCCCACAATCGAAGGGGGCAAAATGAGCAGTTCTTC.

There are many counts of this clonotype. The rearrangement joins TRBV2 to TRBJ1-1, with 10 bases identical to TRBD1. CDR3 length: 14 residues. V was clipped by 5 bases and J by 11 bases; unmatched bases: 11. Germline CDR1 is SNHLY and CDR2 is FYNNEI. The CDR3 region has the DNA TGTGCCAGCAGTCAAACCGGGACAGGGGCAAAGGCTTTCTTT. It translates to CASSQTGTGAKAFF.

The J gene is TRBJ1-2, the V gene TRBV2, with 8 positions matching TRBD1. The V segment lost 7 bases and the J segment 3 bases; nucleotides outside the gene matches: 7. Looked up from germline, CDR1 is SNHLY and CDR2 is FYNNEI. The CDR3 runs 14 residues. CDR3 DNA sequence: TGTGCCAGCACCCTAACGGACAGGGACTATGGCTACACCTTC. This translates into CASTLTDRDYGYTF.

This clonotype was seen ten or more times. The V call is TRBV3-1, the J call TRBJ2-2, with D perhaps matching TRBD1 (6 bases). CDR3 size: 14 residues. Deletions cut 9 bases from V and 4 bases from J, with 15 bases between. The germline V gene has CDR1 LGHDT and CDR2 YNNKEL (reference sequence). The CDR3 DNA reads TGTGCCAGTAAAAGAACAGGGCTCACCGGGGAGCTGTTTTTT. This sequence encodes CASKRTGLTGELFF.

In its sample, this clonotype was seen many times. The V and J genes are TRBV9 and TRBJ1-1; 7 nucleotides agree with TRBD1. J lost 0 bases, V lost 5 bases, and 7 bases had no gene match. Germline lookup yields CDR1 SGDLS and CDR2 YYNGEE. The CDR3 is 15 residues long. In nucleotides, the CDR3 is TGTGCCAGCAGTCCGAAGACAGGGATGAACACTGAAGCTTTCTTT. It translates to CASSPKTGMNTEAFF.

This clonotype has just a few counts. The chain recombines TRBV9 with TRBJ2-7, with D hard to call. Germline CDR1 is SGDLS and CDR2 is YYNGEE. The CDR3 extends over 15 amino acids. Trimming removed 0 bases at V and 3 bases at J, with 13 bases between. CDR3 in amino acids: CASSVGTGLHYEQYF. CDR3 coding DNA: TGTGCCAGCAGCGTAGGGACCGGGCTTCACTACGAGCAGTACTTC. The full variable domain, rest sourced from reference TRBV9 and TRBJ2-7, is DSGVTQTPKHLITATGQRVTLRCSPRSGDLSVYWYQQSLDQGLQFLIQYYNGEERAKGNILERFSAQQFPDLHSELNLSSLELGDSALYFCASSVGTGLHYEQYFGPGTRLTVT.

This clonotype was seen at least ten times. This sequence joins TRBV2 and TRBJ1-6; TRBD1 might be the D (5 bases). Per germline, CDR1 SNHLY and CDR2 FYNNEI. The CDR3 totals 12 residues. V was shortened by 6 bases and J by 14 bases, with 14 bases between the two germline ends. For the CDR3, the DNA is TGTGCCAGCAGGGGACGACGGATCTCCCTCCACTTT. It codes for CASRGRRISLHF.

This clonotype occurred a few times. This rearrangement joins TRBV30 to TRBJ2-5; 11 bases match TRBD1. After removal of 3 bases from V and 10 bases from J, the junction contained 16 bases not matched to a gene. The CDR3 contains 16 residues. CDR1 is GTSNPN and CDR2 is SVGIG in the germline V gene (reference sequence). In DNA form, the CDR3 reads TGTGCCTGGAGCGCCCTTGGACAGGGGGCAAGAAAGGGCCAGTACTTC. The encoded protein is CAWSALGQGARKGQYF.

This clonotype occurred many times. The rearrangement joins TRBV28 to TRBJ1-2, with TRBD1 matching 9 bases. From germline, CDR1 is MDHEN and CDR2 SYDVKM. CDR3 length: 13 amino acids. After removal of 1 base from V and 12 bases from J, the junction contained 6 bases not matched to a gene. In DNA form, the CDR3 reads TGTGCCAGCAGTTTATCCGGGGACAGGGCTCACACCTTC. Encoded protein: CASSLSGDRAHTF.

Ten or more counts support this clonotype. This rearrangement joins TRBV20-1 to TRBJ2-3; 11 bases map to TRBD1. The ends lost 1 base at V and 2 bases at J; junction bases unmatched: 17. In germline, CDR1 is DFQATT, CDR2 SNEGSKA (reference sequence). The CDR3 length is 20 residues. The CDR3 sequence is CSARVGAPGQGVPFTDTQYF. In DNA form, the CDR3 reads TGCAGTGCTAGAGTGGGGGCCCCGGGACAGGGGGTCCCATTCACAGATACGCAGTATTTT.

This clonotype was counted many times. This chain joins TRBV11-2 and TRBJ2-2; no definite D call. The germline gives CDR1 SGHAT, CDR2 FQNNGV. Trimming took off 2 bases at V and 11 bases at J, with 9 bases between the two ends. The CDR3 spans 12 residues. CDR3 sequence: CASSLRVPELFF. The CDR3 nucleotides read TGTGCCAGCAGCTTAAGGGTCCCAGAGCTGTTTTTT. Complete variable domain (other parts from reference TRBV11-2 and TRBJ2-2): EAGVAQSPRYKIIEKRQSVAFWCNPISGHATLYWYQQILGQGPKLLIQFQNNGVVDDSQLPKDRFSAERLKGVDSTLKIQPAKLEDSAVYLCASSLRVPELFFGEGSRLTVL.